Detailed here is one T cell receptor (beta chain). This sample is drawn from a study of blood T cell repertoires in COVID-19. At the level of the study: In each case, the material was cDNA or gDNA derived from T cells, B-cell-depleted T cells, or PBMCs.

In germline, CDR1 is MDHEN, CDR2 SYDVKM. Trimming at V came to 6 bases and at J to 10 bases, leaving 11 bases not matched to a gene. The length of the CDR3 is 14 residues. The protocol was immunoSEQ multiplex PCR, while the TCRdb copy is restricted to in-frame clones and leaves out a portion. The table has 120,000 to 150,000 clones, more than 70% seen once. This sequence originates from a woman between 50 and 59 years old with acute or convalescent COVID-19. Sequences were obtained from peripheral blood. The chain joins TRBV28 to TRBJ2-3; 9 bases are a match to TRBD1. CDR3 in amino acids: CASSLASDRGAQYF. CDR3 bases: TGTGCCAGCAGCCTAGCTTCGGACAGGGGCGCGCAGTATTTT. Using reference TRBV28 and TRBJ2-3 for the parts outside the CDR3, the full variable domain is DVKVTQSSRYLVKRTGEKVFLECVQDMDHENMFWYRQDPGLGLRLIYFSYDVKMKEKGDIPEGYSVSREKKERFSLILESASTNQTSMYLCASSLASDRGAQYFGPGTRLTVL.